A single sample is the source of the 20 T cell receptor beta chains below, sequenced in a study of T cell repertoires in cytomegalovirus infection. MiXCR was run by TCRdb on the reads, yielding one entry per CDR3 protein. The sample lists some 600,000 distinct CDR3 sequences, roughly a quarter seen once, with around 7.6% in the top ten. The sequenced material came from CD8+ T cells from PBMCs. The receptors come from a human donor in good health (CMV status not recorded). Some clones in this sample may be carry-over from other donors' samples.

This clonotype was counted at least ten times. The chain has TRBV7-2 and TRBJ2-7, with TRBD1 matching 8 bases. The ends lost 4 bases at V and 5 bases at J; junction bases unmatched: 7. The CDR3 loop spans 14 amino acids. In germline, CDR1 is SGHTA, CDR2 FQGNSA. DNA of the CDR3: TGTGCCAGCAGCTCAGGGGACAGGTTAGACGAGCAGTACGTC. Protein product: CASSSGDRLDEQYV.

In this sample, this clonotype turned up a few times. The chain recombines TRBV20-1 with TRBJ1-1; D gene ambiguous. Per the germline V gene, CDR1 is DFQATT and CDR2 is SNEGSKA (reference sequence). The V and J ends lost 0 bases and 0 bases respectively, with 14 bases between them. This CDR3 is 16 amino acids long. CDR3 sequence (DNA): TGCAGTGCTAGAGACAACTTCCACCACCTGAACACTGAAGCTTTCTTT. It codes for CSARDNFHHLNTEAFF.

This clonotype was recorded at least ten times. The chain couples TRBV4-1 to TRBJ1-2; D is unresolved. Germline V gene lookup returns CDR1 MGHRA and CDR2 YSYEKL. The CDR3 has 16 amino acids. V gave up 0 bases and J gave up 1 base, with 12 bases separating them. Here the CDR3 DNA reads TGCGCCAGCAGCCAAGAAAGAAACGCAGATAACTATGGCTACACCTTC. Encoded protein: CASSQERNADNYGYTF.

This chain connects TRBV19 to TRBJ1-6; 10 positions agree with TRBD1. Looked up from germline, CDR1 is LNHDA and CDR2 is SQIVND (reference sequence). Unmatched junction bases numbered 5, after V lost 7 bases and J lost 8 bases. CDR3 length: 14 amino acids. The CDR3 region is CASMTGTGDSPLHF. CDR3 nucleotides: TGTGCCAGTATGACCGGGACAGGGGATTCACCCCTCCACTTT.

V gene TRBV7-9 combines with J gene TRBJ2-3; D may be TRBD1 (6 bases). From germline, CDR1 is SEHNR and CDR2 FQNEAQ (reference sequence). This CDR3 has 15 amino acids. V shed 4 bases and J shed 0 bases, with 11 bases lying between them. CDR3 in DNA: TGTGCCAGCAGCTCAGGGGATCCTAGCACAGATACGCAGTATTTT. Amino acids: CASSSGDPSTDTQYF. Looking up the rest from reference TRBV7-9 and TRBJ2-3 gives the full variable domain: DTGVSQNPRHKITKRGQNVTFRCDPISEHNRLYWYRQTLGQGPEFLTYFQNEAQLEKSRLLSDRFSAERPKGSFSTLEIQRTEQGDSAMYLCASSSGDPSTDTQYFGPGTRLTVL.

This clonotype was counted a few times. The CDR3, as DNA: TGTGCCAGCAGTCCTTCCGGGACAGGGATCTACGACTACGAGCAGTACGTC. Its translation: CASSPSGTGIYDYEQYV. The rearrangement uses TRBV28 and TRBJ2-7; 9 bases are a match to TRBD1. Trimming removed 5 bases from V and 3 bases from J; junction bases left unmatched: 14. This CDR3 is built from 17 residues. The germline V gene has CDR1 MDHEN and CDR2 SYDVKM.

The gene calls are TRBV6-2 or TRBV6-3 and TRBJ2-5; tentatively, D is TRBD1 or TRBD2 (5 bases each). V was trimmed by 6 bases and J by 1 base, leaving 15 bases between them. CDR1 is MNHEY, CDR2 SVGEGT, per germline. The CDR3 totals 15 residues. In DNA form, the CDR3 reads TGTGCCAGCAGCCTTCCCTTGGGGGTCCAAGAGACCCAGTACTTC. Its translation is CASSLPLGVQETQYF.

The V and J genes are TRBV27 and TRBJ2-7, with D perhaps given as TRBD1 or TRBD2 (5 bases each). V lost 0 bases and J lost 2, with 11 bases in between. The CDR3 spans 15 residues. Germline-derived CDR1 and CDR2 are MNHEY and SMNVEV (reference sequence). The DNA for the CDR3 is TGTGCCAGCAGTTTATCGTTTGGGGGAACCTACGAGCAGTACTTC. Translation: CASSLSFGGTYEQYF.

This clonotype was found many times. The CDR3 region is CASSLWGTDANQPQHF. In nucleotides, the CDR3 is TGTGCCAGCAGTTTATGGGGGACAGACGCTAATCAGCCCCAGCATTTT. This chain links TRBV28 with TRBJ1-5, with 7 bases identical to TRBD1. In germline, CDR1 is MDHEN, CDR2 SYDVKM. J gave up 4 bases and V 0 bases, and 6 bases lay outside the gene matches. This CDR3 has 16 amino acids.

The chain links TRBV12-3 or TRBV12-4 to TRBJ2-3; 11 bases agree with TRBD2. This CDR3 has 17 amino acids. The junction had 12 bases not matched to a gene; V was cut back by 6 bases and J by 4 bases. Here the CDR3 reads CASSHYPLLAGADTQYF. The CDR3 coding sequence is TGTGCCAGCAGCCACTATCCCTTACTAGCGGGGGCAGATACGCAGTATTTT.

CDR3 sequence (DNA): TGTGCCAGCAGCTTCCCCCCGCAGTTCTTC. It yields the protein CASSFPPQFF. The rearrangement joins TRBV7-9 to TRBJ2-1; D ambiguous. Trimming cost V 3 bases and J 12 bases, with 6 bases left between them. The V gene's germline CDR1 is SEHNR and CDR2 FQNEAQ (reference sequence). This CDR3 is built from 10 residues. The whole variable domain, remainder taken from reference TRBV7-9 and TRBJ2-1, is DTGVSQNPRHKITKRGQNVTFRCDPISEHNRLYWYRQTLGQGPEFLTYFQNEAQLEKSRLLSDRFSAERPKGSFSTLEIQRTEQGDSAMYLCASSFPPQFFGPGTRLTVL.

At least ten counts were recorded for this clonotype. The chain has TRBV6-5 and TRBJ2-3; TRBD1 might be the D (6 bases). The V end lost 6 bases, the J end lost 0 bases, and 13 bases lay between the germline ends. This CDR3 has 15 amino acids. Germline V lookup: CDR1 MNHEY, CDR2 SVGAGI. The CDR3 protein is CASSLGTTSTDTQYF. As DNA, the CDR3 is TGTGCCAGCAGCTTAGGGACAACGAGCACAGATACGCAGTATTTT.

The rearrangement links TRBV5-8 to TRBJ2-1; 16 nucleotides align to TRBD2. Losses at the gene ends were 4 bases for V and 13 bases for J; bases not matched to a gene: 8. CDR3 length equals 15 residues. The V gene's germline CDR1 is SGHTS and CDR2 YDEGEE. CDR3 loop: CASSPVGTSGGAQFF. For the CDR3, the DNA is TGTGCCAGCAGCCCCGTTGGGACTAGCGGGGGGGCTCAGTTCTTC.

The V gene is TRBV5-6, the J gene TRBJ1-1, with a weak D call TRBD1 (6 bases). CDR3 length: 15 residues. CDR1 and CDR2 from the germline V gene are SGHDT and YYEEEE. Trimming left V 0 bases short and J 3 bases short, with 12 bases between. CDR3 amino acids: CASSLGAGDYTEAFF. The DNA for the CDR3 is TGTGCCAGCAGCTTGGGGGCAGGGGACTACACTGAAGCTTTCTTT.

The V gene is TRBV11-2, the J gene TRBJ2-5; 8 nucleotides line up with TRBD2. CDR3 length: 14 residues. Trimming removed 5 bases from V and 1 base from J; junction bases left unmatched: 3. The germline V gene encodes CDR1 SGHAT and CDR2 FQNNGV. The CDR3 DNA sequence: TGTGCCAGCAGCACCGGACTAGCCCAAGAGACCCAGTACTTC. Translating it yields CASSTGLAQETQYF.

A note on this clonotype: A read error is possible here, since a much larger clone lies one base away. This is likely a read error, given that the CDR3 carries no conserved phenylalanine or tryptophan at its end. This chain connects TRBV7-6 to TRBJ2-5; the D is unclear. Germline values: CDR1 SGHVS, CDR2 FNYEAQ. V lost 2 bases, J lost 1 base, and 5 bases lay in between. This CDR3 comprises 13 residues. CDR3 in amino acids: CASSLYLQETQYS. CDR3 DNA: TGTGCCAGCAGCTTATATCTCCAAGAGACCCAGTACTCC.

About this clonotype itself: The junction and the germline gene differ at one end; a read error may be behind it. The V call is TRBV7-6, the J call TRBJ2-1, with 7 bases lining up with TRBD1. CDR1 is SGHVS, CDR2 FNYEAQ, per germline. This CDR3 contains 16 residues. This CDR3 is CASSLAVETGWNEQFF. The CDR3 bases are TGTGCCAGCAGCTTAGCGGTCGAGACAGGGTGGAATGAACAGTTCTTC.

V gene TRBV29-1 combines with J gene TRBJ2-1; D is unresolved. V gave up 4 bases and J gave up 2 bases, with 9 bases separating them. Germline V gene data show CDR1 as SQVTM and CDR2 as ANQGSEA. The CDR3 is made up of 13 amino acids. The CDR3 region is CSVVSATYNEQFF. CDR3 DNA sequence: TGCAGCGTTGTGAGTGCAACCTACAATGAGCAGTTCTTC.

This clonotype was counted only a few times. CDR3 region: CASSSTPTGEQYV. The CDR3 nucleotides read TGTGCCAGCAGCTCTACTCCCACCGGGGAGCAGTACGTC. The rearrangement links TRBV5-6 to TRBJ2-7; D unclear. The CDR3 covers 13 residues. V was pared by 3 bases and J by 7 bases, with 14 bases between. Germline CDR1 is SGHDT and CDR2 is YYEEEE.

At least ten counts were recorded for this clonotype. The chain uses TRBV6-5 and TRBJ1-5; 9 bases agree with TRBD1. The junction had 2 bases not matched to a gene; V was cut back by 5 bases and J by 3 bases. The CDR3 covers 14 residues. The germline V gene has CDR1 MNHEY and CDR2 SVGAGI. The CDR3 nucleotides read TGTGCCAGCAGTGGGGACAGGGCCAATCAGCCCCAGCATTTT. It specifies CASSGDRANQPQHF.